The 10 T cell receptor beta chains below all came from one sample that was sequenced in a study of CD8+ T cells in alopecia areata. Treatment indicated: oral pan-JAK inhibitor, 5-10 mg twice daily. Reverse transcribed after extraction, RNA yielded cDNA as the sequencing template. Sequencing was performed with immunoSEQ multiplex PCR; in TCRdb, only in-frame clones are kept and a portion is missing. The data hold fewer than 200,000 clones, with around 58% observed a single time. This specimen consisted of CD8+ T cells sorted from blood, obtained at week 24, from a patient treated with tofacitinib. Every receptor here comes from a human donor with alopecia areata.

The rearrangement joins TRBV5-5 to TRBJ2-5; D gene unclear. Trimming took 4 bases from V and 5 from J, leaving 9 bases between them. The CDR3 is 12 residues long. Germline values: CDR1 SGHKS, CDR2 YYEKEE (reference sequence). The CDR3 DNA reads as TGTGCCAGCAGCGACGAAGTGGAGACCCAGTACTTC. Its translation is CASSDEVETQYF.

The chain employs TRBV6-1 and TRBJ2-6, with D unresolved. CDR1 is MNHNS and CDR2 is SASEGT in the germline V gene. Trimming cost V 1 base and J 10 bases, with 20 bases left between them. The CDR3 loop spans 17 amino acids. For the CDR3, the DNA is TGTGCCAGCAGTGAAGTCCACACCTCCTCCGGGTTGAACGTCCTGACTTTC. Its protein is CASSEVHTSSGLNVLTF.

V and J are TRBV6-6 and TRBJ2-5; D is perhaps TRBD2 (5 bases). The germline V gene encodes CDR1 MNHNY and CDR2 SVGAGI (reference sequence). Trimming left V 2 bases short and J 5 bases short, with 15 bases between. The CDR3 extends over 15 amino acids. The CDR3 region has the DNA TGTGCCAGCAGTTACGGGATACTAGTCGAGGAGACCCAGTACTTC. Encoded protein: CASSYGILVEETQYF.

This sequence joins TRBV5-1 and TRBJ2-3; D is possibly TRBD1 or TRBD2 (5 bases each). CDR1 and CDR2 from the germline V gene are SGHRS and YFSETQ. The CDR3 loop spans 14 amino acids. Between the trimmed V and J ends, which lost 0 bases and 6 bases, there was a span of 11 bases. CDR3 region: CASSLEWGSDTQYF. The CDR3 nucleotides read TGCGCCAGCAGCTTGGAGTGGGGGTCCGATACGCAGTATTTT. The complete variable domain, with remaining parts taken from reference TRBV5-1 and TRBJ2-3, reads KAGVTQTPRYLIKTRGQQVTLSCSPISGHRSVSWYQQTPGQGLQFLFEYFSETQRNKGNFPGRFSGRQFSNSRSEMNVSTLELGDSALYLCASSLEWGSDTQYFGPGTRLTVL.

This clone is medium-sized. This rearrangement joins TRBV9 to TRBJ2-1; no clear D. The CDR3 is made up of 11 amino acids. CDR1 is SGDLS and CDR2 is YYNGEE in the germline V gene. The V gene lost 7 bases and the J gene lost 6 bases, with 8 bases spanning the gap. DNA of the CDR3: TGTGCCAGCGGATTCGTCAATGAGCAGTTCTTC. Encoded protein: CASGFVNEQFF.

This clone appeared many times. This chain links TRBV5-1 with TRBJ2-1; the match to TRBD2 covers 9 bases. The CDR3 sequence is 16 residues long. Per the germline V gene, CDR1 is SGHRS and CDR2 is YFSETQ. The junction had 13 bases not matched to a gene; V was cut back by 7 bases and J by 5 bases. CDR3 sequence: CASGGEVRLADNEQFF. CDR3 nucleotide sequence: TGCGCCAGCGGGGGTGAGGTGCGACTAGCGGACAATGAGCAGTTCTTC.

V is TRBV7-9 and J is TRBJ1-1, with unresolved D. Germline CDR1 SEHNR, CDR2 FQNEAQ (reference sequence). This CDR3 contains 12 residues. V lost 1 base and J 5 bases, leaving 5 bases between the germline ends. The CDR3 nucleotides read TGTGCCAGCAGCTTAGAACAGACTGAAGCTTTCTTT. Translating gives CASSLEQTEAFF.

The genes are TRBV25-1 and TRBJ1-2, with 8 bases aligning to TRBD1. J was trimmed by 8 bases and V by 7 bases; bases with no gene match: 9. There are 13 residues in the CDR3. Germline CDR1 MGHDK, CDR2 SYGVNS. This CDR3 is CASTGGADVGYTF. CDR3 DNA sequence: TGTGCCAGCACAGGGGGCGCTGATGTAGGCTACACCTTC.

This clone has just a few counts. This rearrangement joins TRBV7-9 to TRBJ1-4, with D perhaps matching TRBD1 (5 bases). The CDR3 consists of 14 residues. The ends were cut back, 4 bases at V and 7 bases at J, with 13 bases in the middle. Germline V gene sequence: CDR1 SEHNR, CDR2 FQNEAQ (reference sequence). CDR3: CASSSGPLVEKLFF. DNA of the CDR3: TGTGCCAGCAGCTCGGGGCCCTTGGTTGAAAAACTGTTTTTT.

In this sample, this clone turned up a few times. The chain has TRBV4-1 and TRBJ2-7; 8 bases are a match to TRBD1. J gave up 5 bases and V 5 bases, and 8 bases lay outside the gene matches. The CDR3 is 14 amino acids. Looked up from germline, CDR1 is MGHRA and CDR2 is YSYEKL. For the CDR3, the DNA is TGCGCCAGCAGCTCACCCACGGACAGGGACGAGCAGTACTTC. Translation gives CASSSPTDRDEQYF.